The next 4 T cell receptor beta chains were all read from a single sample in a study of early T cells in non-severe SARS-CoV-2 infection. TCRdb used MiXCR to reprocess the 5' RACE reads, holding one entry per CDR3 protein. The data show fewer than 50,000 distinct CDR3 sequences, around 4.1% seen once. Material: whole blood. These receptor sequences come from an adult who was a healthcare worker with PCR-confirmed SARS-CoV-2 infection or an uninfected control (not recorded which).

This rearrangement joins TRBV25-1 to TRBJ2-5; 8 nucleotides agree with TRBD1. Germline V CDR1 and CDR2: MGHDK, SYGVNS. The CDR3 spans 14 residues. V gave up 4 bases and J gave up 5 bases; unmatched junction bases: 6. Here the CDR3 reads CASSAGQGIETQYF. As DNA, the CDR3 is TGTGCCAGCAGTGCAGGACAGGGAATCGAGACCCAGTACTTC.

This clonotype was seen repeatedly, ten times or more. V gene TRBV2 combines with J gene TRBJ1-5; 7 nucleotides agree with TRBD1. CDR1 and CDR2 (germline): SNHLY, FYNNEI. This CDR3 is built from 13 residues. V was pared by 6 bases and J by 5 bases, with 4 bases of the junction left unmatched. This chain's CDR3 is CASRDRTYQPQHF. Here the CDR3 DNA reads TGTGCCAGCAGGGACAGGACATATCAGCCCCAGCATTTT.

This clonotype has a count of ten or more. The CDR3 reads CASSYSQNTEAFF. In DNA, the CDR3 is TGTGCCAGCAGTTACAGTCAGAACACTGAAGCTTTCTTT. The V and J genes are TRBV6-5 and TRBJ1-1; D gene ambiguous. The germline V gene has CDR1 MNHEY and CDR2 SVGAGI. Trimming pared 2 bases from V and 1 base from J, leaving 5 bases between. There are 13 residues in the CDR3.

Ten or more counts support this clonotype. J is TRBJ1-6 and V is TRBV27; no definite D call. Germline values: CDR1 MNHEY, CDR2 SMNVEV (reference sequence). V shed 3 bases and J shed 8 bases, with 8 bases lying between them. The CDR3 is 13 residues long. CDR3 sequence (DNA): TGTGCCAGCAGTTTTCGCAGGTATTCACCCCTCCACTTT. This gives the protein CASSFRRYSPLHF.